A selection of T cell receptor beta chains follows, all from one sample in a study of blood T cell repertoires in COVID-19. Assay used: immunoSEQ multiplex PCR; TCRdb lists only in-frame clones, some missing. The sample yields hundreds of thousands of clones, 80% to 90% seen once. Sequenced material: peripheral blood. The source of these receptors is a man younger than 30 with COVID-19, enrolled during active disease. Both conserved end residues are part of each CDR3. A D gene is named only where the DNA matches it firmly. The size field is filled for only some rows; it gives once, few, many or a size class.

once,TRBJ1-5,TRBV7-2,TRBD1,TGTGCCAGCAGCTTTCGACAGGGGAATCAGCCCCAGCATTTT,CASSFRQGNQPQHF
NA,TRBJ2-3,TRBV7-2,NA,TGTGCCAGCAGCTTAGGCCCTAGCCCCACACACACAGATACGCAGTATTTT,CASSLGPSPTHTDTQYF
NA,TRBJ1-1,TRBV19,NA,TGTGCCAGTAGTATTTGGGGGGTGTCCACTGAAGCTTTCTTT,CASSIWGVSTEAFF
NA,TRBJ1-1,TRBV5-6,TRBD1,TGTGCCAGCAGCGACAGGGGAGTGAACACTGAAGCTTTCTTT,CASSDRGVNTEAFF
NA,TRBJ2-5,TRBV5-4,TRBD1,TGTGCCAGCCGCTCCGGGACAGAAGAGACCCAGTACTTC,CASRSGTEETQYF
NA,TRBJ2-3,TRBV19,NA,TGTGCCTCCTCTAGCGTTGGGATCACAGATACGCAGTATTTT,CASSSVGITDTQYF
NA,TRBJ2-7,TRBV27,NA,TGTGCCAGCAGTTTATCGGGCGGGGCTCTCTACGAGCAGTACTTC,CASSLSGGALYEQYF
NA,TRBJ2-5,TRBV3-1/TRBV3-2,NA,TGTGCCAGCAGCCGCCATGAGAGCGGTCGCATTGAGACCCAGTACTTC,CASSRHESGRIETQYF
NA,TRBJ2-7,TRBV9,TRBD1,TGTGCCAGCAGCGTAGTGGTAGGGGGCCTTTATGAGCAGTACTTC,CASSVVVGGLYEQYF
NA,TRBJ2-7,TRBV11-2,NA,TGTGCCAGCAGCTTAGGAGATTCCTACGAGCAGTACTTC,CASSLGDSYEQYF
NA,TRBJ1-2,TRBV5-4,TRBD1,TGTGCCAGCAGCCAAGGACAGGGGAACTATGGCTACACCTTC,CASSQGQGNYGYTF
few,TRBJ1-2,TRBV5-1,NA,TGCGCCAGCAGCTCGCGGGGCGATGGCTACACCTTC,CASSSRGDGYTF
NA,TRBJ2-1,TRBV19,NA,TGTGCCAGTAGTATCCAAGCCCCGGGTGGGAATGAGCAGTTCTTC,CASSIQAPGGNEQFF
NA,TRBJ1-5,TRBV6-1,NA,TGTGCCAGCAGTGGGGCGATAGGTCAACATAGCAATCAGCCCCAGCATTTT,CASSGAIGQHSNQPQHF
once,TRBJ2-7,TRBV11-2,TRBD2,TGTGCCAGCAGCCCAATACTAGAGCGGGAGTTTTACGAGCAGTACTTC,CASSPILEREFYEQYF
NA,TRBJ1-2,TRBV1,NA,TGCACCAGCAGCCCTCGATCAACCTCGGGGGATAACTATGGCTACACCTTC,CTSSPRSTSGDNYGYTF
few,TRBJ2-2,TRBV19,NA,TGTGCCAGTAGTATAGTTACTAGCCTATCCGGGGAGCTGTTTTTT,CASSIVTSLSGELFF